This T cell receptor (beta chain) was sequenced for a study of CD8 T cells in ankylosing spondylitis. In the case of this clonotype: Its antigen is undetermined.

Germline values: CDR1 ENHRY, CDR2 SYGVKD. Trimming took 10 bases from V and 5 from J, leaving 18 bases between them. The CDR3 is 13 amino acids. Study results and caveats: It appeared that ankylosing spondylitis blood was characterized by a TCR beta motif of several highly homologous variants. CD8+ by phenotype, disease-linked clones were relatively rare in peripheral blood.

As the method for making TCR beta libraries, quantitative 5'-RACE with molecular barcodes was used. One entry per CDR3 protein, called by TCRdb with MiXCR from the 5' RACE reads. The sample has about 360,000 distinct CDR3 sequences; about 15% are singletons. Sequencing used blood, either unsorted or a sorted T cell fraction (not recorded which). The sequence was obtained from a male donor with ankylosing spondylitis or in good health (not recorded which). The chain has TRBV10-3 and TRBJ2-7; D is perhaps TRBD1 (5 bases). The CDR3 nucleotides read TGTGCCACCATCGCGGTTGGGGCCCACGAGCAGTACTTC. Translation: CATIAVGAHEQYF.